The clone carrying this TCR beta chain turned up a few times. Its antigen is not identified. The length of the CDR3 is 16 residues. Germline CDR1 reads MNHEY; CDR2 reads SMNVEV (reference sequence). The junction had 10 bases not matched to a gene; V was cut back by 6 bases and J by 3 bases. This specimen belongs to a study of response to subunit inactivated influenza vaccine. Study-wide points: It was suggested by the authors that few new T cells are recruited by each seasonal influenza vaccination.

One entry per CDR3 protein, called by TCRdb with MiXCR from the RT-PCR reads. The table records 650,000 or so distinct CDR3 sequences, 14% of them present only once. The TCR comes from a man aged 50 or older who received an inactivated influenza vaccine. The chain has TRBV27 and TRBJ2-3; TRBD1 aligns across 9 bases. This sample comprised PBMCs from blood, obtained roughly 2 weeks before vaccination. In DNA form, the CDR3 reads TGTGCCAGCAGGCGAGACAGGGGGTTCCGTACAGATACGCAGTATTTT. Its protein is CASRRDRGFRTDTQYF.